Shown below are 21 T cell receptor beta chains from a single sample sequenced in a study of T-cell reconstitution after alpha-beta-depleted transplantation in children. Library preparation (for TCRbeta) was performed with unique molecular identifiers. TCRdb reprocessed the PCR reads via MiXCR and lists one record per CDR3 protein. The data contain 450,000 to 600,000 distinct CDR3 sequences, 10% to 15% of them seen just once; the ten biggest clones take up roughly 2.3%. Material: PBMCs, mostly from graft donor cells, obtained 360 days after TCRalphabeta/CD19-depleted stem cell transplant. The receptors derive from a male patient younger than 18 who had a stem cell transplant for acute myeloid leukemia, so the T cells may come from the graft donor.

This CDR3 reads CSVPGQFNYGYTF. CDR3 DNA: TGCAGCGTACCGGGACAGTTTAACTATGGCTACACCTTC. The rearrangement joins TRBV29-1 to TRBJ1-2; the match to TRBD1 covers 7 bases. The germline gives CDR1 SQVTM, CDR2 ANQGSEA. V lost 6 bases and J lost 1; bases outside the gene matches: 5. CDR3 length: 13 residues.

V and J are TRBV12-3 or TRBV12-4 and TRBJ2-2, with 14 nucleotides matching TRBD2. V trimming: 5 bases; J trimming: 3 bases; junction bases outside the gene matches: 8. This CDR3 has 18 amino acids. The CDR3 loop reads CASSPRLAGGGDTGELFF. The CDR3 nucleotides read TGTGCCAGCAGTCCCAGACTAGCGGGAGGGGGGGACACCGGGGAGCTGTTTTTT.

This clonotype turned up a few times. CDR3 loop: CASGLTRPNEQFF. CDR3 in DNA: TGTGCTAGTGGTTTGACCAGACCCAATGAGCAGTTCTTC. V usage is TRBV12-5 and J usage is TRBJ2-1, with D unclear. Per germline, CDR1 LGHNT and CDR2 FRNRAP. The V and J ends lost 2 bases and 6 bases respectively, with 8 bases between them. The CDR3 sequence is 13 residues long. Variable domain in full (rest from reference TRBV12-5 and TRBJ2-1): DARVTQTPRHKVTEMGQEVTMRCQPILGHNTVFWYRQTMMQGLELLAYFRNRAPLDDSGMPKDRFSAEMPDATLATLKIQPSEPRDSAVYFCASGLTRPNEQFFGPGTRLTVL.

The V call is TRBV7-2, the J call TRBJ2-7; TRBD2 matches at 9 bases. The CDR3 length is 16 residues. The germline V gene encodes CDR1 SGHTA and CDR2 FQGNSA. V lost 5 bases and J lost 5; bases outside the gene matches: 13. CDR3 region: CASSAPLAGVSHEQYF. CDR3 nucleotide sequence: TGTGCCAGCAGCGCCCCCTTAGCGGGAGTTAGCCACGAGCAGTACTTC. Variable domain in full (rest from reference TRBV7-2 and TRBJ2-7): GAGVSQSPSNKVTEKGKDVELRCDPISGHTALYWYRQSLGQGLEFLIYFQGNSAPDKSGLPSDRFSAERTGGSVSTLTIQRTQQEDSAVYLCASSAPLAGVSHEQYFGPGTRLTVT.

This clonotype was seen a handful of times. The chain uses TRBV4-3 and TRBJ1-6; D not certain. V lost 0 bases and J 5 bases, leaving 8 bases between the germline ends. Germline-derived CDR1 and CDR2 are LGHNA and YSLEER. The CDR3 runs to 15 residues. The CDR3: CASSQDSGDNSPLHF. In DNA form, the CDR3 reads TGCGCCAGCAGCCAAGATAGTGGGGATAATTCACCCCTCCACTTT.

There are many counts of this clonotype. The chain uses TRBV7-2 and TRBJ2-3; 11 bases are shared with TRBD1. The CDR3 has 14 amino acids. The junction had 0 bases not matched to a gene; V was cut back by 4 bases and J by 3 bases. Germline CDR1 SGHTA, CDR2 FQGNSA. The CDR3, as DNA: TGTGCCAGCAGCTGGGACAGGGGGACAGATACGCAGTATTTT. Translation gives CASSWDRGTDTQYF. The full variable domain, completed using reference TRBV7-2 and TRBJ2-3, is GAGVSQSPSNKVTEKGKDVELRCDPISGHTALYWYRQSLGQGLEFLIYFQGNSAPDKSGLPSDRFSAERTGGSVSTLTIQRTQQEDSAVYLCASSWDRGTDTQYFGPGTRLTVL.

This clonotype has just a few counts. The chain combines TRBV20-1 with TRBJ2-1; TRBD2 agrees at 11 bases. The CDR3 consists of 17 residues. Losses at the gene ends were 7 bases for V and 0 bases for J; bases not matched to a gene: 11. CDR1 and CDR2 from the germline V gene are DFQATT and SNEGSKA (reference sequence). CDR3 DNA: TGCAGTGGTCTAGCGGGAGGTGTTACCAGCTCCTACAATGAGCAGTTCTTC. It yields the protein CSGLAGGVTSSYNEQFF.

The CDR3 DNA reads as TGTGCCTGGAGTACCTTCGGGACAGGGGTACGGGTCGAGCAGTACTTC. Encoded protein: CAWSTFGTGVRVEQYF. The chain links TRBV30 to TRBJ2-7, with 10 positions matching TRBD1. Losses at the gene ends were 2 bases for V and 6 bases for J; bases not matched to a gene: 13. The length of the CDR3 is 16 residues. Germline CDR1 reads GTSNPN; CDR2 reads SVGIG (reference sequence).

This clonotype was counted at least ten times. This sequence joins TRBV5-1 and TRBJ2-1; tentatively, D is TRBD2 (6 bases). This CDR3 has 13 residues. V was pared by 3 bases and J by 2 bases, with 6 bases between. Germline CDR1 and CDR2: SGHRS and YFSETQ. This chain's CDR3 is CASSWTTYNEQFF. As DNA, the CDR3 is TGCGCCAGCAGCTGGACTACCTACAATGAGCAGTTCTTC. Full variable domain (missing parts from reference TRBV5-1 and TRBJ2-1): KAGVTQTPRYLIKTRGQQVTLSCSPISGHRSVSWYQQTPGQGLQFLFEYFSETQRNKGNFPGRFSGRQFSNSRSEMNVSTLELGDSALYLCASSWTTYNEQFFGPGTRLTVL.

The chain has TRBV20-1 and TRBJ2-1; TRBD2 agrees at 9 bases. The CDR3 consists of 15 residues. J lost 1 base, V lost 2 bases, and 3 bases had no gene match. Germline values: CDR1 DFQATT, CDR2 SNEGSKA (reference sequence). The CDR3 sequence: CSARLAGTSYNEQFF. The CDR3 nucleotides read TGCAGTGCTAGACTAGCGGGGACATCCTACAATGAGCAGTTCTTC.

This clonotype was counted between two and nine times. The CDR3: CSARYAVPGAYEQYF. The CDR3 DNA is TGCAGTGCTAGATACGCCGTTCCAGGGGCCTACGAGCAGTACTTC. The chain uses TRBV20-1 and TRBJ2-7, with D possibly matching TRBD1 (6 bases). Trimming took off 2 bases at V and 2 bases at J, with 16 bases between the two ends. Germline CDR1 reads DFQATT; CDR2 reads SNEGSKA (reference sequence). The CDR3 sequence is 15 residues long.

This clonotype has at least ten counts. The V call is TRBV28, the J call TRBJ1-2; 7 bases are shared with TRBD1. Germline-derived CDR1 and CDR2 are MDHEN and SYDVKM. This CDR3 spans 14 amino acids. J was trimmed by 2 bases and V by 6 bases; bases with no gene match: 6. CDR3 in amino acids: CASRTTGWNYGYTF. As DNA, the CDR3 is TGTGCCAGCAGGACGACAGGGTGGAACTATGGCTACACCTTC.

This clonotype was seen only a few times. The chain has TRBV12-3 or TRBV12-4 and TRBJ2-3, with D unresolved. Trimming removed 5 bases at V and 12 bases at J, with 9 bases between. The CDR3 consists of 10 residues. The CDR3 loop reads CASSGVSQYF. DNA for the CDR3: TGTGCCAGCAGTGGAGTCAGCCAGTATTTT.

This clonotype turned up a few times. This rearrangement joins TRBV5-6 to TRBJ2-5; 13 positions match TRBD2. CDR3 length equals 17 residues. Germline loops: CDR1 SGHDT, CDR2 YYEEEE. V shed 0 bases and J 3 bases; nucleotides not matched to a gene: 5. CDR3 sequence (DNA): TGTGCCAGCAGCTTGGAACTAGCGGGAGGGCTCAAAGAGACCCAGTACTTC. This sequence encodes CASSLELAGGLKETQYF.

The chain recombines TRBV6-2 or TRBV6-3 with TRBJ2-5; TRBD2 might be the D (5 bases). The CDR3 loop spans 15 amino acids. V was trimmed by 0 bases and J by 7 bases, leaving 15 bases between them. CDR1 is MNHEY, CDR2 SVGEGT, per germline. CDR3 nucleotides: TGTGCCAGCAGTTACTCGCGGGCCGAACCAGGGACCCAGTACTTC. Its translation is CASSYSRAEPGTQYF.

The V gene is TRBV11-2, the J gene TRBJ2-1; tentative D call: TRBD2 (5 bases). From germline, CDR1 is SGHAT and CDR2 FQNNGV. V lost 5 bases and J 9 bases, leaving 11 bases between the germline ends. This CDR3 region has 12 residues. This chain's CDR3 is CASSRLSGEQFF. For the CDR3, the DNA is TGTGCCAGCAGCAGACTATCTGGTGAGCAGTTCTTC. Full variable domain (missing parts from reference TRBV11-2 and TRBJ2-1): EAGVAQSPRYKIIEKRQSVAFWCNPISGHATLYWYQQILGQGPKLLIQFQNNGVVDDSQLPKDRFSAERLKGVDSTLKIQPAKLEDSAVYLCASSRLSGEQFFGPGTRLTVL.

This clonotype was picked up a small number of times. The V and J genes are TRBV4-3 and TRBJ2-5, with D unresolved. The CDR3 runs 16 residues. V was cut by 4 bases and J by 3 bases, with 18 bases left in between. Germline V gives CDR1 LGHNA, CDR2 YSLEER. DNA for the CDR3: TGCGCCAGCAGCCCCTCACTATCGGTCATTGAAGAGACCCAGTACTTC. Protein sequence: CASSPSLSVIEETQYF.

The V call is TRBV29-1, the J call TRBJ1-5, with 7 bases lining up with TRBD1. CDR3 length: 14 amino acids. In germline, CDR1 is SQVTM, CDR2 ANQGSEA. V was clipped by 7 bases and J by 3 bases; unmatched bases: 9. The CDR3 loop is CSATTGSHNQPQHF. CDR3 in DNA: TGCAGCGCTACGACAGGGTCTCACAATCAGCCCCAGCATTTT.

In the case of this clonotype: Being one base from a much bigger clone, this may be a read error. V is TRBV7-6 and J is TRBJ1-1; D may be TRBD1 (6 bases). Germline assignment: CDR1 SGHVS and CDR2 FNYEAQ. Deletions cut 5 bases from V and 2 bases from J, with 15 bases between. This CDR3 has 15 amino acids. The CDR3 loop is CASSIWGASNTEAFF. The CDR3 DNA is TGTGCCAGCAGCATATGGGGGGCGAGTAACACTGAAGCTTTCTTT.

The chain is built from TRBV21-1 and TRBJ2-7; the DNA was not used to check the table's D call, TRBD2. TRBV21-1 is termed a pseudogene. The CDR3 has 17 amino acids. In nucleotides, the CDR3 is TGTGCCAGCAGCAAAGGATCTGAGGGACTAGTGCAATACGAGCAGTACTTC. Its protein is CASSKGSEGLVQYEQYF.

This clonotype was detected a few times. V is TRBV6-5 and J is TRBJ2-7; D uncertain. The CDR3 length is 14 residues. The V and J ends lost 1 base and 2 bases respectively, with 9 bases between them. Germline V CDR1 and CDR2: MNHEY, SVGAGI. The CDR3 DNA reads TGTGCCAGCAGTTACTTCCCAGTCCCCTACGAGCAGTACTTC. This translates into CASSYFPVPYEQYF.